The 18 T cell receptor beta chains presented below share a single source sample, sequenced in a study of beta chain features in type 1 diabetes. Study-level findings and limits: Type 1 diabetes patients showed a moderate but significant shortening of TCRB CDR3s in all four CD4+ subsets.

The antigens for these receptors are not known. Sequencing targeted expressed TCRB transcripts, as all isolated RNA had been reverse transcribed. Libraries were prepared by immunoSEQ multiplex PCR; TCRdb keeps only in-frame clonotypes and omits some of them. This table holds 100,000 to 150,000 clones, 9% found once. The sequencing input was central memory CD4+ T cells from blood. These receptors all stem from a man between 25 and 39 years old with type 1 diabetes.

The CDR3, as DNA: TGTGCCAGCAGCCGTCAAAGGGGGATCTACGAGCAGTACTTC. Translation gives CASSRQRGIYEQYF. V usage is TRBV13 and J usage is TRBJ2-7, with D tentatively TRBD1 (6 bases). V dropped 5 bases and J dropped 3 bases, with 14 bases sitting between them. This CDR3 contains 14 residues. The germline CDR1 and CDR2 sequences are PRHDT and FYEKMQ (reference sequence).

The V call is TRBV19, the J call TRBJ2-5; 7 nucleotides line up with TRBD1. Germline trimming cut 6 bases from V and 2 bases from J; bases unmatched to any gene: 6. The length of the CDR3 is 14 residues. CDR1 is LNHDA and CDR2 is SQIVND in the germline V gene (reference sequence). DNA of the CDR3: TGTGCCAGTAGCCAAGGGGACAGTCAAGAGACCCAGTACTTC. Its translation is CASSQGDSQETQYF.

The rearrangement joins TRBV5-5 to TRBJ1-2, with no clear D. The germline V gene has CDR1 SGHKS and CDR2 YYEKEE (reference sequence). Trimming shortened V by 4 bases and J by 4 bases, and 14 bases separated the two germline ends. The CDR3 consists of 14 residues. The CDR3 DNA reads TGTGCCAGCAGCGCTCTGAGGCAGCCCTATGGCTACACCTTC. Amino acid sequence: CASSALRQPYGYTF.

There are a few counts of this clone. The chain couples TRBV5-4 to TRBJ2-2; 8 positions match TRBD2. The CDR3 consists of 16 residues. Looked up from germline, CDR1 is SGHNT and CDR2 is YYREEE (reference sequence). The V segment lost 4 bases and the J segment 8 bases; nucleotides outside the gene matches: 13. CDR3 in DNA: TGTGCCAGCAGCCCCCACCCTCTGGGACTAGAAGGGGAGCTGTTTTTT. It specifies CASSPHPLGLEGELFF.

V gene TRBV5-1 combines with J gene TRBJ2-5, with a weak D call TRBD2 (5 bases). The CDR3 contains 14 residues. Germline values: CDR1 SGHRS, CDR2 YFSETQ. The germline V and J ends were trimmed by 6 bases and 5 bases, with 17 bases remaining between them. In DNA form, the CDR3 reads TGCGCCAGCACCCCGGCGGGCTTGAGGGAGACCCAGTACTTC. It encodes CASTPAGLRETQYF.

This clone has a handful of counts. J is TRBJ2-5 and V is TRBV29-1; 8 bases align to TRBD2. CDR1 is SQVTM, CDR2 ANQGSEA, per germline. The CDR3 covers 14 residues. J was trimmed by 1 base and V by 4 bases; bases with no gene match: 5. The CDR3 spells CSVATGTSQETQYF. CDR3 bases: TGCAGCGTTGCGACTGGGACTAGCCAAGAGACCCAGTACTTC.

V usage is TRBV28 and J usage is TRBJ2-7, with 7 bases fitting TRBD1. The V gene's germline CDR1 is MDHEN and CDR2 SYDVKM. V lost 7 bases to trimming and J lost 0 bases; unmatched junction nucleotides: 9. The CDR3 extends over 15 amino acids. This CDR3 is CASTAGQVSSYEQYF. The CDR3 bases are TGTGCCAGCACTGCTGGACAGGTCAGCTCCTACGAGCAGTACTTC.

The gene calls are TRBV9 and TRBJ2-2; 7 bases map to TRBD1. The trim removed 4 bases at V and 4 bases at J, leaving 10 bases unmatched. Germline values: CDR1 SGDLS, CDR2 YYNGEE. The CDR3 runs 16 residues. CDR3: CASSHTGAAGTGELFF. As DNA, the CDR3 is TGTGCCAGCAGCCACACAGGGGCCGCGGGCACCGGGGAGCTGTTTTTT.

This clone showed up just a few times. The genes are TRBV5-1 and TRBJ1-6; 9 bases match TRBD1. The trim removed 4 bases at V and 10 bases at J, leaving 6 bases unmatched. The CDR3 loop spans 14 amino acids. The germline V gene has CDR1 SGHRS and CDR2 YFSETQ. The CDR3 nucleotides are TGCGCCAGCAGCCCGGGACAGGGAAACTCACCCCTCCACTTT. Translated: CASSPGQGNSPLHF.

The gene calls are TRBV6-5 and TRBJ1-4; D is unclear. Trimming took 4 bases from V and 6 from J, leaving 9 bases between them. The germline gives CDR1 MNHEY, CDR2 SVGAGI. The CDR3 is 13 amino acids. CDR3 bases: TGTGCCAGCAGTTTAATCGCGGATGAAAAACTGTTTTTT. Translation: CASSLIADEKLFF.

The V call is TRBV21-1, the J call TRBJ1-2; the listed D gene, TRBD1, was not tested against the DNA. TRBV21-1 is labeled a pseudogene. The CDR3 is 12 residues long. The CDR3, as DNA: TGTGCCAGCAGCAAACGCTCACAGCACTACACCTTC. Protein sequence: CASSKRSQHYTF.

This clone was seen a few times. The rearrangement joins TRBV4-3 to TRBJ1-2; a weak D match, TRBD1 (6 bases). V lost 2 bases and J lost 5, with 15 bases in between. The CDR3 is 15 amino acids. The germline V gene encodes CDR1 LGHNA and CDR2 YSLEER. CDR3 sequence (DNA): TGCGCCAGCAGCCAAATGGGACAAGGGCCTTATGGCTACACCTTC. Protein: CASSQMGQGPYGYTF.

This clone came up a few times. The chain links TRBV10-3 to TRBJ1-6; TRBD1 matches 7 bases. Germline CDR1 reads ENHRY; CDR2 reads SYGVKD. The CDR3 loop spans 13 amino acids. V trimming: 7 bases; J trimming: 8 bases; junction bases outside the gene matches: 5. The CDR3 DNA reads TGTGCCATCAACAGGGGCGCGGATTCACCCCTCCACTTT. It yields the protein CAINRGADSPLHF.

This clone was detected many times. This rearrangement joins TRBV4-3 to TRBJ1-4; D is uncertain. The CDR3 is 16 residues long. Germline values: CDR1 LGHNA, CDR2 YSLEER. The ends were cut back, 0 bases at V and 1 base at J, with 9 bases in the middle. The CDR3 is CASSQEPSGTNEKLFF. The CDR3 DNA is TGCGCCAGCAGCCAAGAACCATCAGGAACTAATGAAAAACTGTTTTTT.

This rearrangement joins TRBV21-1 to TRBJ2-2; the D segment call TRBD1 is taken from the table without a DNA check. TRBV21-1 is flagged as a pseudogene. The CDR3 is 14 amino acids. The CDR3 here is CASSGTRGRGELFF. In nucleotides, the CDR3 is TGTGCCAGCAGCGGCACCAGGGGGCGCGGGGAGCTGTTTTTT.

This chain uses TRBV28 with TRBJ2-3; 9 bases line up with TRBD2. The CDR3 extends over 15 amino acids. The V and J ends lost 5 bases and 4 bases, in that order; junction bases with no gene match: 7. Germline CDR1 is MDHEN and CDR2 is SYDVKM. Here the CDR3 DNA reads TGTGCCAGCAGTGACCCAGCGGGGGGTTCAGATACGCAGTATTTT. Its translation: CASSDPAGGSDTQYF.

The chain combines TRBV7-9 with TRBJ1-2; D not resolved. CDR1 and CDR2 (germline): SEHNR, FQNEAQ (reference sequence). V lost 3 bases and J 14 bases, leaving 19 bases between the germline ends. The length of the CDR3 is 13 residues. CDR3 nucleotides: TGTGCCAGCAGCTTTGAAGTTGACACTGTAAGGACCTTC. It codes for CASSFEVDTVRTF.

This clone has just a few counts. The V and J genes are TRBV5-1 and TRBJ1-3, with a possible D match to TRBD1 (5 bases). Germline CDR1 is SGHRS and CDR2 is YFSETQ. CDR3 size: 15 residues. Trimming pared 4 bases from V and 1 base from J, leaving 12 bases between. CDR3 region: CASSGTGMSGNTIYF. CDR3 in DNA: TGCGCCAGCAGCGGTACAGGAATGTCTGGAAACACCATATATTTT. The variable domain in full, completed from reference TRBV5-1 and TRBJ1-3, reads KAGVTQTPRYLIKTRGQQVTLSCSPISGHRSVSWYQQTPGQGLQFLFEYFSETQRNKGNFPGRFSGRQFSNSRSEMNVSTLELGDSALYLCASSGTGMSGNTIYFGEGSWLTVV.